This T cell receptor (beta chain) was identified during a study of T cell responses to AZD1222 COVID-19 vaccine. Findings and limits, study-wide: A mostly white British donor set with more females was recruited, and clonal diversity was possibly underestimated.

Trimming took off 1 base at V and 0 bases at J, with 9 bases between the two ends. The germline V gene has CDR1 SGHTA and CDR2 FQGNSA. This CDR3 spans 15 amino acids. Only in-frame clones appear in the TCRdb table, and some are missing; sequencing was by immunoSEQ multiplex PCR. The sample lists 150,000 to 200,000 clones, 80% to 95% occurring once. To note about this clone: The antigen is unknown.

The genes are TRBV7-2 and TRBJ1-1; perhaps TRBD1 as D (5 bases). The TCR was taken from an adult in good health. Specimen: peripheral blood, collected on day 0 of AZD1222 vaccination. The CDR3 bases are TGTGCCAGCAGCTTAGAGGGCAGGGTGAACACTGAAGCTTTCTTT. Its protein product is CASSLEGRVNTEAFF.